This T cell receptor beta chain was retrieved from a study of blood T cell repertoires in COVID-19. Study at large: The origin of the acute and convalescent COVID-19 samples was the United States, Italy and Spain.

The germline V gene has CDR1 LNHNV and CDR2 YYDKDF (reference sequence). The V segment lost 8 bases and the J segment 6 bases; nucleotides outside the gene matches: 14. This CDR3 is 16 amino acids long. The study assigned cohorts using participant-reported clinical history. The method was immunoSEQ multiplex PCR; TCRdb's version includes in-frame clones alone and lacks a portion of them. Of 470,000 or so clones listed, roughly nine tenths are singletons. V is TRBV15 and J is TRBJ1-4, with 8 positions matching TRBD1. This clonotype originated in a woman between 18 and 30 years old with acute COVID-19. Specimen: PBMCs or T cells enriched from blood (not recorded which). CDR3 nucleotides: TGTGCCACCCAATTGGGTAGGCAGGGGGCAGATGAAAAACTGTTTTTT. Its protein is CATQLGRQGADEKLFF.